A single T cell receptor (beta chain) is shown here with its context. The target antigen is unknown. This sample stems from a study of T-cell memory formation after mild COVID-19. On the study more broadly: TCR clusters showed largely donor specificity. Study observations and caveats: Pre-infection memory carried some responding clones, suggesting that cross-reactive memory joined. CD4+ contracting clones were mainly CM and EM; CD8+ ones, EMRA.

TCRdb re-called the 5' RACE reads with MiXCR, one entry per CDR3 protein. The sample has roughly 620,000 distinct CDR3 sequences; over 15% are singletons. The TCR originated in an adult woman who had mild COVID-19 (a few samples of this study predate the infection). Cell type and time point are not known. Sample: PBMCs or a T cell subset sorted from them (not recorded which).

CDR3 sequence: CSVEDPSGTRRGQETQYF. The CDR3, as DNA: TGCAGCGTTGAAGATCCTAGCGGGACCCGCCGGGGGCAAGAGACCCAGTACTTC. The gene calls are TRBV29-1 and TRBJ2-5; 9 bases fit TRBD2. The CDR3 is 18 amino acids. The ends lost 0 bases at V and 2 bases at J; junction bases unmatched: 13. Germline CDR1 reads SQVTM; CDR2 reads ANQGSEA.